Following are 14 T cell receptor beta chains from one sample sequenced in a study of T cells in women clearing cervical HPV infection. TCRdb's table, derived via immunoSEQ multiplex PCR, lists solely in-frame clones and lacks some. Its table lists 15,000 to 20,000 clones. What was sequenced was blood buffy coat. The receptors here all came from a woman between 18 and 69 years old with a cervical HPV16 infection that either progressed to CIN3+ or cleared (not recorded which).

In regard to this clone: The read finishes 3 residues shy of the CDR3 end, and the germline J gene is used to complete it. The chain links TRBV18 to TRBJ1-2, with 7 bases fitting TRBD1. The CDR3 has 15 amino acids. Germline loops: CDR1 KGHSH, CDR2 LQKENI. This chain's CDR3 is CASSTSTGVGNDYTF. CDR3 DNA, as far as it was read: TGTGCCAGCTCGACGTCCACAGGGGTCGGCAATGAC.

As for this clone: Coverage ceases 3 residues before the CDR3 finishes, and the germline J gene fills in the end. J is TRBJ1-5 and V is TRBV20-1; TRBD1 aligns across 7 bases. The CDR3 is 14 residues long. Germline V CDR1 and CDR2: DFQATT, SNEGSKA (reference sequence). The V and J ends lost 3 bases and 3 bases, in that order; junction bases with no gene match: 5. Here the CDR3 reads CSARGRGTNQPQHF. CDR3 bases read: TGCAGTGCTAGGGGCAGGGGGACCAATCAGCCC.

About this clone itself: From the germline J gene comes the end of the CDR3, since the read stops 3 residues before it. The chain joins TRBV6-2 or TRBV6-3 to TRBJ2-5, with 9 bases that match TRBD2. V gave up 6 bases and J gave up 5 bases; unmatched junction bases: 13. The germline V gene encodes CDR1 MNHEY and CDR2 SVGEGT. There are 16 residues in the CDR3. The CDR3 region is CASSKISGLAYETQYF. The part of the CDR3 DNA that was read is TGTGCCAGCAGCAAAATCTCGGGACTAGCATACGAGACC.

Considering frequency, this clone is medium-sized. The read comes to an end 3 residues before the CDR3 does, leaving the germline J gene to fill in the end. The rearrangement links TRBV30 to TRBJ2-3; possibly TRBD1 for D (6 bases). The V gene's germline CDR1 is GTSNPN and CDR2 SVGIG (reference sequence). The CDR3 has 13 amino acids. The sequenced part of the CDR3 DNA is TGTGCCTGGAACAGGGTTTCCAACCAGCCG. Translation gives CAWNRVSNQP. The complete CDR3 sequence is CAWNRVSNQPQYF.

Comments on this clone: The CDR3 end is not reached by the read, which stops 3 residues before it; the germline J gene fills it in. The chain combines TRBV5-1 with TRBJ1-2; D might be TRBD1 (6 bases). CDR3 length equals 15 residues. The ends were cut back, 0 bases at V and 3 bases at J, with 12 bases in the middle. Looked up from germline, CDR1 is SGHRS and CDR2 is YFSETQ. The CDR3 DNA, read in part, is TGCGCCAGCAGCTTGGACAGCCAGGGGCACTATGGC. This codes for CASSLDSQGHYG. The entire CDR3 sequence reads CASSLDSQGHYGYTF.

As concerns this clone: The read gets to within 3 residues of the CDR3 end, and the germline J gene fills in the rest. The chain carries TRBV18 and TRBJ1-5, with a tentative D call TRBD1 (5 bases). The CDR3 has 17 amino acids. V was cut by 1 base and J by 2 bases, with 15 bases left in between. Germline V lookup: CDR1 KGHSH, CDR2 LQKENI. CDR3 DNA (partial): TGTGCCAGCTCACCACGCGGGGCAACGTTGGGCAATCAGCCC. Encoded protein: CASSPRGATLGNQP. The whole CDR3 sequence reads CASSPRGATLGNQPQHF.

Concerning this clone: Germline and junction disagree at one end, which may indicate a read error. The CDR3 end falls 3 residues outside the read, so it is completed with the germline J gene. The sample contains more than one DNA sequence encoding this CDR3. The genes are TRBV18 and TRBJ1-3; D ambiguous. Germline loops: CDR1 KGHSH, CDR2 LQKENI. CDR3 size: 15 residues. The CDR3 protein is CASFSDLLSGNTIYF. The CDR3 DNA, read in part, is TGTGCCAGCTTTTCGGACTTGCTCTCTGGAAACACA.

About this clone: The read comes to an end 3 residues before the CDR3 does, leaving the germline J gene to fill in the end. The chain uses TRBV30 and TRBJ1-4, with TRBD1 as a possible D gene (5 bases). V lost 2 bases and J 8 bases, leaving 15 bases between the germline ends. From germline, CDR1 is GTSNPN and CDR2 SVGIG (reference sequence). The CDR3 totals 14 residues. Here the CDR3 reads CAWSYRTFDEKLFF. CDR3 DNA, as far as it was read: TGTGCCTGGAGTTATAGGACATTTGACGAAAAA.

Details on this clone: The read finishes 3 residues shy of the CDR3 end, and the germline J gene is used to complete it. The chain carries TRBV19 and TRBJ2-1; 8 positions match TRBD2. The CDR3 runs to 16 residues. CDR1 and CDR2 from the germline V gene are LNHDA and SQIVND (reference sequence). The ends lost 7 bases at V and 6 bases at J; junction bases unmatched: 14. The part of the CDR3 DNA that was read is TGTGCCAGTAAAGCTGCGGTAGCGGGGCTAATCAATGAG. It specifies CASKAAVAGLINE. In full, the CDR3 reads CASKAAVAGLINEQFF.

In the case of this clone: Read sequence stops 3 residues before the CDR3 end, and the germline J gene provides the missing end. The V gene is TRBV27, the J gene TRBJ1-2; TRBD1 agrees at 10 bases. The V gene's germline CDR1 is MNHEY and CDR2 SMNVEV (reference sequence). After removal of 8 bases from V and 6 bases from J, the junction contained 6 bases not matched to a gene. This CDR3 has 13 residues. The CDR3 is CASGFGTGDGYTF. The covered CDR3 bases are TGTGCCAGCGGCTTCGGGACAGGGGATGGC.

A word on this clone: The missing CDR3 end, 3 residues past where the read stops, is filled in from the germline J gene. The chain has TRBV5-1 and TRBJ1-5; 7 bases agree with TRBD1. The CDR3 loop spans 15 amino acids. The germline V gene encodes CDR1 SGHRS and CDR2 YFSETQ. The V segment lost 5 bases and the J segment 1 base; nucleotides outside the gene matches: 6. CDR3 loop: CASSQSGGSNQPQHF. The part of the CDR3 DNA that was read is TGCGCCAGCAGTCAGTCAGGGGGAAGCAATCAGCCC.

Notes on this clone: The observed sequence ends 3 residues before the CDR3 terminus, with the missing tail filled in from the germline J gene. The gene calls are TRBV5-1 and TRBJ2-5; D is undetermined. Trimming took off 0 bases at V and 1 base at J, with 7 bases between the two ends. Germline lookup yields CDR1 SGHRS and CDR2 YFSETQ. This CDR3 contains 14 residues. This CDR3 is CASSLAVSQETQYF. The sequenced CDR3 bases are TGCGCCAGCAGCTTGGCGGTGAGCCAAGAGACC.

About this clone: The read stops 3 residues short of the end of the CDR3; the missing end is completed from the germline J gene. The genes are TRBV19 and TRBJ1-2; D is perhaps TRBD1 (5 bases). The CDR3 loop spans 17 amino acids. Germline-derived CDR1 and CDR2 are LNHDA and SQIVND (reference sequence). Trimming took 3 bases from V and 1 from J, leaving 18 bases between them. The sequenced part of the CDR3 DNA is TGTGCCAGTAGTATCGGAGGGGCACTGCGTTATAACTATGGC. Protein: CASSIGGALRYNYG. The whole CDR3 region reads CASSIGGALRYNYGYTF.

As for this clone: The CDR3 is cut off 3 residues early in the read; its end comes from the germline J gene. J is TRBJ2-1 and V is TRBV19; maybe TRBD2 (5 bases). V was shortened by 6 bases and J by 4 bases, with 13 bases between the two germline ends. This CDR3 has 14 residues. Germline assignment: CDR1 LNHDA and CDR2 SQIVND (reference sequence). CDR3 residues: CASSGDPGYNEQFF. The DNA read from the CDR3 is TGTGCCAGTAGCGGGGATCCGGGTTACAATGAG.